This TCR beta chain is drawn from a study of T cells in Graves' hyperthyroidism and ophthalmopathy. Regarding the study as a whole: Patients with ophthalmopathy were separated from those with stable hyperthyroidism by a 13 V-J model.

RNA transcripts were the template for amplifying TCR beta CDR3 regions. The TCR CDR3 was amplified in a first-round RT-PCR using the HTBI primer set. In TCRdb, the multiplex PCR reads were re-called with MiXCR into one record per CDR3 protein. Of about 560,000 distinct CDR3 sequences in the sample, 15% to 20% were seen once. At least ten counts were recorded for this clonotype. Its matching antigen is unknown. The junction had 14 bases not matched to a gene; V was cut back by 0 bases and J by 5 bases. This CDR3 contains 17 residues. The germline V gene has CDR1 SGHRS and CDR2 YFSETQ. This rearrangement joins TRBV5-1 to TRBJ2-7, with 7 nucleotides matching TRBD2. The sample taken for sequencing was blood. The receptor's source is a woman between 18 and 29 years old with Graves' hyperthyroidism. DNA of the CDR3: TGCGCCAGCAGCTTGGCCCTGGCGGGAGACGGGTCGGACGAGCAGTACTTC. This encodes CASSLALAGDGSDEQYF. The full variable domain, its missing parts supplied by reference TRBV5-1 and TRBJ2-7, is KAGVTQTPRYLIKTRGQQVTLSCSPISGHRSVSWYQQTPGQGLQFLFEYFSETQRNKGNFPGRFSGRQFSNSRSEMNVSTLELGDSALYLCASSLALAGDGSDEQYFGPGTRLTVT.